This TCR beta chain was identified in a study of T cell responses to AZD1222 COVID-19 vaccine. Background on the study: Pooled in the analysis were second doses at about 4 or about 12 weeks. Whole-study results and caveats: Spike as a whole was targeted by vaccine-associated CD4 TCRs, dominant at 160-218 and 743-854. A mostly white British donor set with more females was recruited, and clonal diversity was possibly underestimated. The repertoires were collected only after the peak T cell response.

The CDR3 spans 14 residues. Germline V gene lookup returns CDR1 SNHLY and CDR2 FYNNEI. V shed 3 bases and J shed 6 bases, with 12 bases lying between them. Clones were read by immunoSEQ multiplex PCR, and TCRdb kept only the in-frame ones, dropping some. The sample yields about 180,000 clones, around 88% seen once. Worth noting for this clone: Its antigen is undetermined.

The rearrangement uses TRBV2 and TRBJ2-1; D is ambiguous. The source material was peripheral blood, sampled on day 0 of AZD1222 vaccination. The TCR originated in an adult in good health. The CDR3 loop is CASSDPSSSNEQFF. In DNA, the CDR3 is TGTGCCAGCAGTGACCCATCAAGTTCCAATGAGCAGTTCTTC.